The 2 T cell receptor beta chains below all came from one sample that was sequenced in a study of T cells of healthy individuals. TCRdb re-analysed the 5' RACE reads in MiXCR, keeping a single row per CDR3 protein. The sample lists fewer than 75,000 distinct CDR3 sequences, roughly 17% seen once, with around 4.6% in the top ten. These receptors all come from a human donor in good health.

This clonotype has only a few counts. The rearrangement links TRBV6-2 or TRBV6-3 to TRBJ2-1, with D possibly TRBD2 on 5 matching bases. CDR1 MNHEY and CDR2 SVGEGT come from the germline V gene. Trimming removed 2 bases from V and 0 bases from J, with 5 bases in between. This CDR3 is built from 14 residues. CDR3 sequence (DNA): TGTGCCAGCAGTTACGGGAGCTCCTACAATGAGCAGTTCTTC. It yields the protein CASSYGSSYNEQFF.

The chain joins TRBV7-2 to TRBJ2-2, with D perhaps assigned TRBD1 or TRBD2 (6 bases each). Germline CDR1 SGHTA, CDR2 FQGNSA. The CDR3 has 14 amino acids. V dropped 5 bases and J dropped 5 bases, with 12 bases sitting between them. The CDR3 here is CASSPRGGTGELFF. The CDR3 DNA follows: TGTGCCAGCAGCCCAAGAGGGGGGACCGGGGAGCTGTTTTTT.